This T cell receptor (beta chain) comes out of a study of blood T cell repertoires in COVID-19. Turning to the study itself: Material from acute and convalescent COVID-19 was sourced from the United States, Italy and Spain. Sources were T cells, B-cell-depleted T cells, or PBMCs; the material itself was cDNA or gDNA.

Authors' processing steps: The assay estimated nucleated cells by amplifying reference gene primers. Profiling relied on immunoSEQ multiplex PCR, and the TCRdb table lists in-frame clones only, not all of them. That table furnishes V, J and clone size, whereas the DNA furnished D and trimming. The data show roughly 100,000 clones, around 87% seen once. Germline V CDR1 and CDR2: SNHLY, FYNNEI. After removal of 6 bases from V and 5 bases from J, the junction contained 11 bases not matched to a gene. The CDR3 spans 16 residues. The sample consisted of peripheral blood. V and J are TRBV2 and TRBJ2-2, with 8 bases fitting TRBD1. The sequence was obtained from a human donor in a cohort sampled during active COVID-19. CDR3 residues: CASRRGGTGYTGELFF. In nucleotides, the CDR3 is TGTGCCAGCAGGCGAGGGGGGACAGGATATACCGGGGAGCTGTTTTTT. The full variable domain, rest sourced from reference TRBV2 and TRBJ2-2, is EPEVTQTPSHQVTQMGQEVILRCVPISNHLYFYWYRQILGQKVEFLVSFYNNEISEKSEIFDDQFSVERPDGSNFTLKIRSTKLEDSAMYFCASRRGGTGYTGELFFGEGSRLTVL.